Listed here is a single TCR beta chain. Profiled with immunoSEQ multiplex PCR; TCRdb holds only in-frame clones, not every one. The data contain 100,000 to 150,000 clones, roughly 75% of them seen just once; the ten biggest clones take up under 20%. Germline CDR1 is MDHEN and CDR2 is SYDVKM. This CDR3 region has 16 residues. Trimming left V 2 bases short and J 5 bases short, with 17 bases between. The record originates from a study of blood T cell repertoires in COVID-19. The wider study: The United States, Italy and Spain were the sources of the acute and convalescent COVID-19 samples. The cDNA or gDNA used as material had been derived from T cells, B-cell-depleted T cells, or PBMCs.

The sample comprised peripheral blood. This rearrangement joins TRBV28 to TRBJ2-3, with D perhaps TRBD1 (7 bases). The receptor was isolated from a man between 60 and 75 years old with active or convalescent COVID-19. DNA of the CDR3: TGTGCCAGCAGTTTAAACGATCCAGGGGGACTAGATACGCAGTATTTT. It yields the protein CASSLNDPGGLDTQYF.